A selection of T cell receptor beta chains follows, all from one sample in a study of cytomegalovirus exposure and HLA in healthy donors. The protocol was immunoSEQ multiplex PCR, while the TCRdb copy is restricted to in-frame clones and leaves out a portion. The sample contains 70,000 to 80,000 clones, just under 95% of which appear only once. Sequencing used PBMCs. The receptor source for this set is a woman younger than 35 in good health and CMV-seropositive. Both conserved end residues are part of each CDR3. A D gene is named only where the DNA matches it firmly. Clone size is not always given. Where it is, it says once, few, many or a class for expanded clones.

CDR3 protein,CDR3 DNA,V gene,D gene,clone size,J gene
CASSQDLADIAKNIQYF,TGTGCCAGCAGCCAAGATTTGGCGGATATAGCCAAAAACATTCAGTACTTC,TRBV4-2,-,once,TRBJ2-4
CASSQGRSNYEQYF,TGCGCCAGCAGCCAGGGCCGCAGCAACTACGAGCAGTACTTC,TRBV5-1,-,-,TRBJ2-7
CASSPTAGWETQYF,TGCGCCAGCAGCCCCACCGCAGGGTGGGAGACCCAGTACTTC,TRBV5-1,-,-,TRBJ2-5
CASSPITSSGGQETQYF,TGTGCCAGCAGCCCTATCACTTCTAGCGGGGGTCAAGAGACCCAGTACTTC,TRBV7-8,TRBD2,-,TRBJ2-5
CASSAKGRDNEQFF,TGTGCCAGCAGCGCAAAGGGCAGGGACAATGAGCAGTTCTTC,TRBV7-3,-,-,TRBJ2-1
CATSRDMANSPLHF,TGTGCCACCAGCAGAGATATGGCTAATTCACCCCTCCACTTT,TRBV15,-,-,TRBJ1-6
CASSITGQGNQPQHF,TGTGCCAGTAGTATCACGGGACAGGGGAATCAGCCCCAGCATTTT,TRBV19,TRBD1,-,TRBJ1-5
CASRSSGSGSYNEQFF,TGTGCCAGCAGATCTAGCGGGAGTGGTTCCTACAATGAGCAGTTCTTC,TRBV28,TRBD2,-,TRBJ2-1
CASSPQGSQPQHF,TGTGCCAGCAGTCCTCAGGGATCCCAGCCCCAGCATTTT,TRBV6-5,-,-,TRBJ1-5
CARSPRQRLNYGYTF,TGTGCCAGAAGCCCTCGGCAGCGTCTAAACTATGGCTACACCTTC,TRBV5-3,-,-,TRBJ1-2
CASSSAEDRPATTQYF,TGTGCCAGCAGCTCGGCGGAGGATAGACCCGCTACGACCCAGTACTTC,TRBV5-4,-,-,TRBJ2-5
CASSPTEETQYF,TGTGCCAGCTCACCGACAGAAGAGACCCAGTACTTC,TRBV18,-,-,TRBJ2-5
CASSPPRAGGLVSYNEQFF,TGTGCCAGCAGCCCCCCCAGGGCGGGGGGGCTGGTATCCTACAATGAGCAGTTCTTC,TRBV7-9,TRBD2,-,TRBJ2-1
CASSSQTNEKLFF,TGCGCCAGCAGCTCACAAACTAATGAAAAACTGTTTTTT,TRBV5-1,-,-,TRBJ1-4
CASIPTSGRRSCEQYF,TGTGCCAGCATCCCAACTAGCGGGAGGAGATCGTGCGAGCAGTACTTC,TRBV14,TRBD2,-,TRBJ2-7
CASSLDPGFTEAFF,TGTGCCAGCAGCTTAGATCCGGGATTCACTGAAGCTTTCTTT,TRBV7-8,-,once,TRBJ1-1
CASSQGAGHPSNYGYTF,TGTGCCAGTAGCCAAGGCGCCGGACACCCTTCTAACTATGGCTACACCTTC,TRBV19,-,-,TRBJ1-2
CASTRLDRDVLGTDTQYF,TGTGCCAGCACGCGGTTGGACAGGGACGTGTTGGGTACAGATACGCAGTATTTT,TRBV9,TRBD1,-,TRBJ2-3
CASSLGSVSSSTNEKLFF,TGTGCCAGCAGCTTAGGATCAGTTTCGTCTTCTACTAATGAAAAACTGTTTTTT,TRBV7-8,-,-,TRBJ1-4
CSVGPTGDPYEQYF,TGCAGCGTTGGCCCGACAGGGGACCCCTACGAGCAGTACTTC,TRBV29-1,TRBD1,-,TRBJ2-7
CASTTGWTAQPSYNEQFF,TGCGCCAGCACCACGGGGTGGACTGCCCAACCTTCCTACAATGAGCAGTTCTTC,TRBV5-1,-,-,TRBJ2-1
CASSPQGDSYEQYF,TGTGCCAGCTCACCACAGGGGGACTCCTACGAGCAGTACTTC,TRBV18,-,-,TRBJ2-7
CASSIQGVGEAFF,TGTGCCAGCTCCATACAGGGAGTGGGTGAAGCTTTCTTT,TRBV18,-,-,TRBJ1-1
CASTSTSGSYEQYF,TGCGCCAGCACCTCGACTAGCGGCTCCTACGAGCAGTACTTC,TRBV23-1,TRBD2,-,TRBJ2-7
CASSQGGRYEQYF,TGTGCCAGTAGTCAAGGAGGGAGGTACGAGCAGTACTTC,TRBV19,-,once,TRBJ2-7
CASGRTYSYEQYF,TGTGCCAGCGGCAGGACATATTCCTACGAGCAGTACTTC,TRBV6-4,-,-,TRBJ2-7
CAISEPAGMAAEAFF,TGTGCCATCAGTGAGCCCGCGGGGATGGCGGCTGAAGCTTTCTTT,TRBV10-3,-,-,TRBJ1-1
CSVGHSYQETQYF,TGCAGCGTAGGACACTCGTACCAAGAGACCCAGTACTTC,TRBV29-1,-,-,TRBJ2-5
CASTPTVRNEKLFF,TGTGCCAGCACTCCGACAGTGCGTAATGAAAAACTGTTTTTT,TRBV6-1,-,-,TRBJ1-4
CASSSDRGFVGEQFF,TGTGCCAGCAGCTCAGACAGGGGATTTGTTGGTGAGCAGTTCTTC,TRBV6-1,TRBD1,-,TRBJ2-1
CASKTSQGPGTQYF,TGTGCCAGCAAAACATCTCAGGGGCCTGGGACCCAGTACTTC,TRBV27,-,-,TRBJ2-5
CASSVRGTSGGSYEQYF,TGTGCCAGCAGTGTGCGGGGGACTAGCGGGGGGTCCTACGAGCAGTACTTC,TRBV6-1,TRBD2,-,TRBJ2-7
CSVADGYLSGNTIYF,TGCAGCGTGGCCGACGGGTACCTCTCTGGAAACACCATATATTTT,TRBV29-1,-,-,TRBJ1-3
CASSESKAAFF,TGTGCCAGCAGTGAATCAAAAGCAGCTTTCTTT,TRBV25-1,-,-,TRBJ1-1
CASSPLGANVLTF,TGTGCCAGCAGCCCCCTTGGGGCCAACGTCCTGACTTTC,TRBV7-6,-,-,TRBJ2-6
CASSSSASTDTQYF,TGCGCCAGCTCGAGCAGCGCAAGCACAGATACGCAGTATTTT,TRBV5-1,-,-,TRBJ2-3
CAISEPRGLMKDTEAFF,TGTGCCATCAGTGAGCCGCGGGGACTCATGAAGGACACTGAAGCTTTCTTT,TRBV10-3,-,-,TRBJ1-1
CASSSNSGHSYEQYF,TGTGCCAGCAGCTCCAATAGCGGACACTCCTACGAGCAGTACTTC,TRBV7-2,-,-,TRBJ2-7
CASSGTSRVTEAFF,TGTGCCAGCAGTGGAACCTCCAGGGTAACTGAAGCTTTCTTT,TRBV6-1,-,-,TRBJ1-1
CATPEPGQGAFGYEQYF,TGTGCCACCCCTGAACCGGGACAGGGGGCTTTCGGGTACGAGCAGTACTTC,TRBV27,TRBD1,-,TRBJ2-7
CASSLGLGSGDYGYTF,TGTGCCAGCAGCTTGGGTTTGGGGAGTGGAGACTATGGCTACACCTTC,TRBV5-6,-,once,TRBJ1-2
CASRADRSSYNEQFF,TGTGCCAGCAGGGCGGACAGAAGCTCCTACAATGAGCAGTTCTTC,TRBV6-1,-,-,TRBJ2-1
CASSQLTGEGETQYF,TGCGCCAGCAGCCAATTGACAGGGGAAGGAGAGACCCAGTACTTC,TRBV5-1,TRBD1,-,TRBJ2-5
CASSRGRKVTDTQYF,TGTGCCAGCAGCAGGGGGCGTAAGGTCACAGATACGCAGTATTTT,TRBV6-5,TRBD1,-,TRBJ2-3
CASSVSGNSYNEQFF,TGTGCCAGCAGTGTCAGCGGCAACTCCTACAATGAGCAGTTCTTC,TRBV6-1,-,-,TRBJ2-1
CASSVDSNQPQHF,TGTGCCAGCAGCGTCGACAGTAATCAGCCCCAGCATTTT,TRBV5-5,-,-,TRBJ1-5
CASSFGIGATNEKLFF,TGTGCCAGCAGCTTTGGTATAGGGGCAACTAATGAAAAACTGTTTTTT,TRBV5-6,-,-,TRBJ1-4
CASSSGQFGILYGYTF,TGTGCCAGCAGCTCGGGTCAATTCGGGATCCTCTATGGCTACACCTTC,TRBV11-2,-,-,TRBJ1-2
CASSSRGTAPVDEQYF,TGTGCCAGCAGTTCCCGGGGGACGGCCCCTGTGGACGAGCAGTACTTC,TRBV27,-,-,TRBJ2-7
CASSHVLGTGSGEGYTF,TGCGCCAGCAGCCACGTCCTCGGGACAGGGTCGGGTGAGGGCTACACCTTC,TRBV5-1,TRBD1,-,TRBJ1-2
CASSYPGAYEQYF,TGTGCCAGCAGTTACCCAGGGGCCTACGAGCAGTACTTC,TRBV6-6,-,-,TRBJ2-7
CASSFRTHYNEQFF,TGTGCCAGCAGCTTTCGGACTCACTACAATGAGCAGTTCTTC,TRBV5-4,-,-,TRBJ2-1
CASSWPRDRPGMEQYF,TGCGCCAGCAGCTGGCCTCGGGACAGGCCTGGCATGGAGCAGTACTTC,TRBV5-1,TRBD1,-,TRBJ2-7